This T cell receptor beta chain was obtained from a study of T cell clones after liver transplantation. Trimming cost V 2 bases and J 4 bases; bases outside gene matches: 4. Germline V gene sequence: CDR1 MDHEN, CDR2 SYDVKM. The CDR3 has 15 residues. Measured with immunoSEQ multiplex PCR; TCRdb has only the in-frame clones, and not every one. The sample yields 50,000 to 60,000 clones, 60% to 80% seen once. This sequence originates from a human patient who received a liver transplant. Some T cells may be supplied by the graft donor. This material consisted of CD4+ T cells from blood, taken at the 22-month timepoint. The chain links TRBV28 to TRBJ1-1; 10 bases align to TRBD1. In nucleotides, the CDR3 is TGTGCCAGCAGTTTAGCGGGACAGGGGAGCACTGAAGCTTTCTTT. Residues: CASSLAGQGSTEAFF.